This is a list of T cell receptor beta chains from one sample in a study of response to subunit inactivated influenza vaccine. In TCRdb, the RT-PCR reads were re-called with MiXCR into one record per CDR3 protein. The sample lists approximately 520,000 distinct CDR3 sequences, roughly 25% seen once, with approximately 2% in the top ten. Sample: CD4+ T cells sorted from PBMCs, taken approximately 5 days after vaccination. These receptors were collected from a man aged 50-59 years who received an inactivated influenza vaccine. Each CDR3 is given with its conserved first and last residue. Fields, in order: J gene, clone size, D gene, V gene, CDR3 protein, CDR3 DNA. A D gene is named only where the DNA matches it firmly. Not every row has a clone size; where given, it reads once, few, many or a size class.

TRBJ1-6 | few | - | TRBV20-1 | CSARDRGTDHSYNSPLHF | TGCAGTGCTAGAGATAGGGGGACCGATCACTCCTATAATTCACCCCTCCACTTT
TRBJ2-7 | - | TRBD2 | TRBV29-1 | CSVRTSGYEQYF | TGCAGCGTGCGGACTAGCGGCTACGAGCAGTACTTC
TRBJ1-1 | few | - | TRBV6-2/TRBV6-3 | CASSYTGMDTEAFF | TGTGCCAGCAGTTACACAGGGATGGACACTGAAGCTTTCTTT
TRBJ2-3 | - | - | TRBV15 | CATSRVGSLTDTQYF | TGTGCCACCAGCAGAGTTGGCAGCCTCACAGATACGCAGTATTTT
TRBJ2-1 | - | TRBD1 | TRBV7-2 | CASSFPRAGGSYNEQFF | TGTGCCAGCAGCTTCCCACGTGCAGGGGGCTCCTACAATGAGCAGTTCTTC
TRBJ2-3 | few | - | TRBV5-5 | CASSLRRENTDTQYF | TGTGCCAGCAGCTTGAGGCGGGAAAACACAGATACGCAGTATTTT
TRBJ1-2 | - | - | TRBV29-1 | CSVGGPWGYTF | TGCAGCGTTGGGGGTCCGTGGGGCTACACCTTC
TRBJ2-4 | few | - | TRBV7-2 | CASSLKGAKNIQYF | TGTGCCAGCAGCTTGAAAGGGGCCAAAAACATTCAGTACTTC
TRBJ2-7 | - | - | TRBV20-1 | CSGSPHEQYF | TGCAGTGGCTCTCCGCACGAGCAGTACTTC
TRBJ2-6 | - | TRBD1 | TRBV7-2 | CASRRTGHSGANVLTF | TGTGCCAGCAGACGGACAGGTCACTCTGGGGCCAACGTCCTGACTTTC
TRBJ2-1 | many | TRBD2 | TRBV11-3 | CASSLVRAGVEANEQFF | TGTGCCAGCAGCTTAGTCCGAGCGGGAGTGGAGGCCAATGAGCAGTTCTTC
TRBJ1-2 | - | - | TRBV20-1 | CSARGQTLGIGGYTF | TGCAGTGCTAGAGGTCAGACCCTAGGGATAGGAGGCTACACCTTC